The clone carrying this T cell receptor (beta chain) has ten or more counts. The antigen is unknown. This sample stems from a study of regulatory T cells in long-lasting Graves disease. Study-wide findings and caveats: Persistent disease exhibited a predilection for TRBV28, TRBJ1-2 and TRBJ2-5. Persistent Graves' patients showed less TCR diversity than newly diagnosed ones.

Germline CDR1 and CDR2: SGHVS and FQNEAQ. V lost 5 bases and J lost 5; bases outside the gene matches: 5. The CDR3 has 14 amino acids. Indicated time point: newly diagnosed GD, antithyroid drugs for less than 3 months. Scientists built the TCR library using RNA that was extracted from PBMCs. The source of the patients was an endocrinology department in Xi'an, China. Library construction for TCR beta used iRepertoire HTBI primers and Arm-PCR of CDR3 regions. TCRdb ran MiXCR on the multiplex PCR reads and lists one entry per CDR3 protein. This table holds a few hundred thousand distinct CDR3 sequences, over 15% found once. The same data also contributed to another study, on T cells in Graves' hyperthyroidism and ophthalmopathy.

The sample consisted of peripheral blood mononuclear cells (PBMCs), taken at new diagnosis, from a patient treated with antithyroid drugs. The source of this sequence is a man aged 35-49 years with Graves disease. The chain has TRBV7-8 and TRBJ2-3, with 9 bases identical to TRBD2. CDR3 in DNA: TGTGCCAGCAGCCGCGGGGGGGCCGAAGATACGCAGTATTTT. It codes for CASSRGGAEDTQYF. Looking up the rest from reference TRBV7-8 and TRBJ2-3 gives the full variable domain: GAGVSQSPRYKVAKRGQDVALRCDPISGHVSLFWYQQALGQGPEFLTYFQNEAQLDKSGLPSDRFFAERPEGSVSTLKIQRTQQEDSAVYLCASSRGGAEDTQYFGPGTRLTVL.